This T cell receptor (beta chain) was obtained from a study of T cells in Graves' hyperthyroidism and ophthalmopathy. Findings of the study overall: Blood shared most expanded thyroid clonotypes above 0.001.

The authors deemed Graves' hyperthyroidism stable absent ophthalmopathy progression within 18 months. Uncontrolled infection, other autoimmune disease, pregnancy or lactation excluded patients. Amplified regions were TCR beta CDR3 sequences from RNA transcripts. HTBI primers were used for first-round RT-PCR of the TCR CDR3. TCRdb processed the multiplex PCR reads anew with MiXCR; each CDR3 protein has one entry. This table holds about 350,000 distinct CDR3 sequences, approximately 15% found once. CDR3 size: 13 residues. Germline assignment: CDR1 SEHNR and CDR2 FQNEAQ (reference sequence). V lost 4 bases and J lost 5, with 11 bases in between. This clonotype came up many times. Its antigen is not known.

Sequencing was performed on blood. The sequence was collected from a woman aged 25 to 39 with Graves' hyperthyroidism. The chain joins TRBV7-9 to TRBJ2-5; D ambiguous. CDR3 nucleotide sequence: TGTGCCAGCAGCTCCCCCCCTGTGGAGACCCAGTACTTC. Its protein is CASSSPPVETQYF.